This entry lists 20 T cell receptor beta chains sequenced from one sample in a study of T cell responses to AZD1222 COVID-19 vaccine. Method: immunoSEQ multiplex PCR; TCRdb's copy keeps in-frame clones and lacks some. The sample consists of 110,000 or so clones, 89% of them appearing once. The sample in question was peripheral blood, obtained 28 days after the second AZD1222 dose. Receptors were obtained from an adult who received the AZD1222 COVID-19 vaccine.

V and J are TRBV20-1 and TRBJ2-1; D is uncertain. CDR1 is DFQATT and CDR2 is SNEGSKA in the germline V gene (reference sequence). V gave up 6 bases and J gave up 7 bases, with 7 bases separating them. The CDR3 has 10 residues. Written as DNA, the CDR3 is TGCAGTGCCCTCCAGAATGAGCAGTTCTTC. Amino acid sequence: CSALQNEQFF.

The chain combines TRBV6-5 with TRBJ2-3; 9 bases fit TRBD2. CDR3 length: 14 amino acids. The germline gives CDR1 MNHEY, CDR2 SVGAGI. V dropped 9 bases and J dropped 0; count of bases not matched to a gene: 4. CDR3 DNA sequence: TGTGCCAGTACTGGACTAGCGAGCACAGATACGCAGTATTTT. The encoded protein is CASTGLASTDTQYF.

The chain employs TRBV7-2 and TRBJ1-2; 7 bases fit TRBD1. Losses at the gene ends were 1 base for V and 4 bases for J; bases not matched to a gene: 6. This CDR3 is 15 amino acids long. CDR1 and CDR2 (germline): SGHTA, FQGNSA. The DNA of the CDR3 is TGTGCCAGCAGCTTAGGCCCGGGACAGCCCTATGGCTACACCTTC. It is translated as CASSLGPGQPYGYTF. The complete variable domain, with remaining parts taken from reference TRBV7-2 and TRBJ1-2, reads GAGVSQSPSNKVTEKGKDVELRCDPISGHTALYWYRQSLGQGLEFLIYFQGNSAPDKSGLPSDRFSAERTGGSVSTLTIQRTQQEDSAVYLCASSLGPGQPYGYTFGSGTRLTVV.

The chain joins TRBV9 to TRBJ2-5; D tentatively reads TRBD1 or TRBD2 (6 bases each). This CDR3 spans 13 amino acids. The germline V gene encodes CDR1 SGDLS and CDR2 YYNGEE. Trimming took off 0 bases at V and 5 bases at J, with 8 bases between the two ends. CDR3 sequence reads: CASSVGGGETQYF. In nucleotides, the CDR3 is TGTGCCAGCAGCGTAGGAGGGGGGGAGACCCAGTACTTC.

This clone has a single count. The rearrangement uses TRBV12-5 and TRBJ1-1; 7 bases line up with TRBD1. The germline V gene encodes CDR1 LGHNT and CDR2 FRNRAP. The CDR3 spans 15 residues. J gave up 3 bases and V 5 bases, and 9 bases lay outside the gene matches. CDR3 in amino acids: CASGPPGGQDTEAFF. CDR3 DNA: TGTGCTAGTGGTCCCCCAGGGGGGCAGGACACTGAAGCTTTCTTT. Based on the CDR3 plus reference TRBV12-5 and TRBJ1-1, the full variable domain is DARVTQTPRHKVTEMGQEVTMRCQPILGHNTVFWYRQTMMQGLELLAYFRNRAPLDDSGMPKDRFSAEMPDATLATLKIQPSEPRDSAVYFCASGPPGGQDTEAFFGQGTRLTVV.

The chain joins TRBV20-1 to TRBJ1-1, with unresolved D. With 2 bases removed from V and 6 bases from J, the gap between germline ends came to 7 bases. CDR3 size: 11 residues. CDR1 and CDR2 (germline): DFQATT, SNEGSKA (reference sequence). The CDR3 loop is CSARNSAEAFF. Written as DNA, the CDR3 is TGCAGTGCTAGAAACTCGGCTGAAGCTTTCTTT.

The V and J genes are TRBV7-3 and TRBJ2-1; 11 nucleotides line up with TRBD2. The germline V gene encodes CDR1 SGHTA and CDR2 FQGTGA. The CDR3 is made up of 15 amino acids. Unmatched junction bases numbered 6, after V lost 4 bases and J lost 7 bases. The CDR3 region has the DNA TGTGCCAGCAGCTCCCGACTAGCGGGAATTAATGAGCAGTTCTTC. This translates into CASSSRLAGINEQFF. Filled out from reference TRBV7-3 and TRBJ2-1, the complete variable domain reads GAGVSQTPSNKVTEKGKYVELRCDPISGHTALYWYRQSLGQGPEFLIYFQGTGAADDSGLPNDRFFAVRPEGSVSTLKIQRTERGDSAVYLCASSSRLAGINEQFFGPGTRLTVL.

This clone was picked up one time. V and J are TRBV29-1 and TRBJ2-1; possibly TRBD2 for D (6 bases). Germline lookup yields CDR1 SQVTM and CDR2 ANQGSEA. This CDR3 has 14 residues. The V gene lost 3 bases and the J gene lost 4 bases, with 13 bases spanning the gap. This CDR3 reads CSVEAPGGYNEQFF. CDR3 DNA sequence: TGCAGCGTTGAGGCTCCCGGAGGGTACAATGAGCAGTTCTTC.

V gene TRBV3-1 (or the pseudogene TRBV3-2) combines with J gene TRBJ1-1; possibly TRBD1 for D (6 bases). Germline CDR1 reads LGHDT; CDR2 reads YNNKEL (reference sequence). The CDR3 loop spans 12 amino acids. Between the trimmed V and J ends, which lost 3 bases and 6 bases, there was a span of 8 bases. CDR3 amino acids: CASSHGGAEAFF. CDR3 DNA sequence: TGTGCCAGCAGCCATGGGGGCGCTGAAGCTTTCTTT.

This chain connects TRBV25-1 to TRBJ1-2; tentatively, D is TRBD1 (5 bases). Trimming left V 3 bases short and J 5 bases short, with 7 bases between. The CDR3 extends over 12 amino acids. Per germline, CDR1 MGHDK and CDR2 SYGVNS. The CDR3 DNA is TGTGCCAGCAGTGATCGGGGGTATGGCTACACCTTC. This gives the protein CASSDRGYGYTF.

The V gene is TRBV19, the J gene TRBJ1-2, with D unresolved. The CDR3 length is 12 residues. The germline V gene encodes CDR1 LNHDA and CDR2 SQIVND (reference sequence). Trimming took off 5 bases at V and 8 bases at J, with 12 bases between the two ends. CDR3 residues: CASSGPDGGYTF. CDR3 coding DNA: TGTGCCAGTAGTGGTCCGGATGGCGGCTACACCTTC.

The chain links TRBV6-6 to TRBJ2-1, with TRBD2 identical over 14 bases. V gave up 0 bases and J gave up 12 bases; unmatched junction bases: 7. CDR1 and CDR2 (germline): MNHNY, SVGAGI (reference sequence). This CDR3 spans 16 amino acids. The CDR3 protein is CASSYSRTSGRLWQFF. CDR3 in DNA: TGTGCCAGCAGTTACTCCCGGACTAGCGGGAGGCTATGGCAGTTCTTC.

The CDR3 DNA is TGTGCCAGCAGTTTACCAGGGGATAATTCACCCCTCCACTTT. Protein: CASSLPGDNSPLHF. The chain recombines TRBV27 with TRBJ1-6; tentatively, D is TRBD1 (6 bases). V was trimmed by 2 bases and J by 5 bases, leaving 7 bases between them. CDR3 length equals 14 residues. Per the germline V gene, CDR1 is MNHEY and CDR2 is SMNVEV (reference sequence).

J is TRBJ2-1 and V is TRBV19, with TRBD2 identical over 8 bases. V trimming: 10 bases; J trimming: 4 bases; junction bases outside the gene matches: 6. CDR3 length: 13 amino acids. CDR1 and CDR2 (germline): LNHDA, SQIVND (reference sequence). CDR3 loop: CATTAGAYNEQFF. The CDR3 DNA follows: TGTGCCACCACAGCGGGAGCATACAATGAGCAGTTCTTC.

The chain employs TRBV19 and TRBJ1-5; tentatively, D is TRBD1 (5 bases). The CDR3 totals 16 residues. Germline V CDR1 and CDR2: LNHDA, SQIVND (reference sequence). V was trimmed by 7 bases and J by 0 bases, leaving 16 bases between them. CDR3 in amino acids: CASNDPPGTSNQPQHF. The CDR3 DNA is TGTGCCAGTAACGATCCGCCGGGGACTAGCAATCAGCCCCAGCATTTT.

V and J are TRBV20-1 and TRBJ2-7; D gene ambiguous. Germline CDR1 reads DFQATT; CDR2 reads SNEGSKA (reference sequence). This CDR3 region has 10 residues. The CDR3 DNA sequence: TGCAGCCCAAGGGCCTACGAGCAGTACTTC. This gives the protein CSPRAYEQYF.

Here the CDR3 reads CASNNPGLISNEQFF. The DNA of the CDR3 is TGTGCCAGCAATAACCCAGGGTTAATCTCCAATGAGCAGTTCTTC. The V and J genes are TRBV6-5 and TRBJ2-1, with a possible D match to TRBD1 (5 bases). V gave up 7 bases and J gave up 6 bases, with 19 bases separating them. CDR1 and CDR2 (germline): MNHEY, SVGAGI. This CDR3 comprises 15 residues.

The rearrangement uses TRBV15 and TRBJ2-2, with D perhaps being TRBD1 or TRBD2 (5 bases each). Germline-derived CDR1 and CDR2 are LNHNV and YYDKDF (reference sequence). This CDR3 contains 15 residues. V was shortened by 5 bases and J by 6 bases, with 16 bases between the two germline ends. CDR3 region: CATSPLDWDPGELFF. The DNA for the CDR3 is TGTGCCACCAGCCCGCTAGATTGGGACCCCGGGGAGCTGTTTTTT. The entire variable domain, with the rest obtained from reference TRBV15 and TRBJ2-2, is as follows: DAMVIQNPRYQVTQFGKPVTLSCSQTLNHNVMYWYQQKSSQAPKLLFHYYDKDFNNEADTPDNFQSRRPNTSFCFLDIRSPGLGDTAMYLCATSPLDWDPGELFFGEGSRLTVL.

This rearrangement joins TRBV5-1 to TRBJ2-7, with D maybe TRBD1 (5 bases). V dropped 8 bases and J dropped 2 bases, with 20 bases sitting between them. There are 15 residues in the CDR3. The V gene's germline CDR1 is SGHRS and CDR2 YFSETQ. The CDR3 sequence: CASQTDDFPTYEQYF. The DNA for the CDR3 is TGCGCCAGTCAGACAGACGATTTTCCCACCTACGAGCAGTACTTC.

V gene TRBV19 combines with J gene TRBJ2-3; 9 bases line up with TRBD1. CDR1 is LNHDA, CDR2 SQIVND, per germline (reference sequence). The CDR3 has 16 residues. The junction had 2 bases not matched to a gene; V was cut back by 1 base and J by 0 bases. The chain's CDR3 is CASSIVGQGSTDTQYF. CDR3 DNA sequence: TGTGCCAGTAGTATAGTTGGACAGGGGAGCACAGATACGCAGTATTTT.